This TCR beta chain was found in a study of T cell responses to AZD1222 COVID-19 vaccine (dated by TCRdb to about 2021). Background for the entire study: TCR sequencing covered some 240 trial participants: roughly 200 given two doses of AZD1222 and around 25 given two doses of MenACWY control vaccine. Trial participants were enrolled by age into subgroups of 18-55, 56-69 and 70-plus years, and approximately 150, 30 and 60 TCR-sequenced participants, respectively, were included in these subgroups. Overall study outcomes, separate from this receptor: Most participants were white British and females outnumbered males, and the authors suggested that clonal diversity may have been underestimated. After two AZD1222 doses, spike-specific TCR breadth and depth were significantly higher than at day 0 and than in MenACWY recipients. No day 14 peak-response samples were available, so repertoires were characterized only after the peak T cell response. In the small 56-69-year group, the increase in depth fell short of significance, most likely because of low power. Conclusions about previously exposed vaccinees are limited because only six or seven AZD1222 recipients were SARS-CoV-2 seropositive at baseline. Reportedly, close to half of the unique spike-specific TCRs recognized epitopes lying outside the regions that are mutated in the B.1.351 and B.1.1.7 variants. The whole spike protein was spanned by vaccine-associated CD4 TCRs, and dominant responses were seen in regions 160-218 and 743-854.

Taken from the germline V gene, the CDR1 and CDR2 loops are MDHEN and SYDVKM. Including the terminal cysteine and phenylalanine, the CDR3 comprises 16 residues. Only the CDR3 region is kept as DNA, spanning 48 bases read in frame from base 1. Cut back by 4 bases and 3 bases, the V and J ends lie 19 bases apart. The label giving this sample's time point can be read as: about 28 days (+/-7) after the second vaccine dose. AZD1222 recipients whose second dose came at about 4 weeks and those whose second dose came at about 12 weeks were combined into one group, since spike-specific TCR depth and breadth did not differ between the two schedules. Vaccinee samples came from UK trials COV001 and COV002, including a single-blind randomized controlled phase 2/3 trial of AZD1222 (ChAdOx1 nCoV-19) in healthy adults. Trial participant PBMC samples were collected at day 0 and day 28 after the second dose for TCRbeta chain sequencing.

The CDR3 regions of human TCRbeta chains were analyzed by immunosequencing. The authors' pipeline ran thus. TCRs in the repertoires were matched against a reference library of SARS-CoV-2-specific TCRs that had been generated with the MIRA antigen-specificity platform. Breadth was defined as the fraction of unique TCRs that were SARS-CoV-2-associated. Depth was defined as the fraction of total T cells that were SARS-CoV-2-associated. Using the MIRA data, each spike-specific TCR was mapped to the spike region that the TCR reacts to and placed in a CD4 or CD8 class. Log10-transformed breadth and depth values were compared by one-way ANOVA with Sidak's multiple comparisons tests. The clones in this table, taken by TCRdb from immuneACCESS, are in-frame only. Not every clone is retained; where verified, under half of the shortfall comes from an unresolved V gene, and the cause of the rest is unknown. The DNA was the basis for D and trimming; V, J and clone size are from that table. The sample table holds around 130,000 clones, of which around nine tenths were seen once. The top ten hold 0.9% to 1.3% of the sample.

As to this clone: Its recognized antigen is unknown. No base quality information exists; no much larger clone differs at one position.

This sample comprised peripheral blood, obtained 28 days after the second AZD1222 dose. This receptor chain uses TRBV28 and TRBJ2-7; the D region is possibly TRBD1 or TRBD2, each matching across 5 bases. The TCR sequence derives from an adult who received the AZD1222 COVID-19 vaccine. CDR3 region: CASSSIDPRDLYEQYF. The bases are TGTGCCAGCAGTTCCATCGACCCGAGGGACCTCTACGAGCAGTACTTC.